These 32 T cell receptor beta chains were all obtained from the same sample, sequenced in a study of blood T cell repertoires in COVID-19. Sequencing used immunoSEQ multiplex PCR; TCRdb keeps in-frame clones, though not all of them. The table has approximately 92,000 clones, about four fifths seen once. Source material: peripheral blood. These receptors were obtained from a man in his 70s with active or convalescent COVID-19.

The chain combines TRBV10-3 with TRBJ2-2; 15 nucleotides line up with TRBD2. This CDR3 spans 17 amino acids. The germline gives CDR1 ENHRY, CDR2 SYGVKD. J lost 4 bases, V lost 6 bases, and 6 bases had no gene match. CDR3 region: CAIRAGTSGGITGELFF. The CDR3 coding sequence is TGTGCCATCAGAGCCGGGACTAGCGGGGGGATCACCGGGGAGCTGTTTTTT.

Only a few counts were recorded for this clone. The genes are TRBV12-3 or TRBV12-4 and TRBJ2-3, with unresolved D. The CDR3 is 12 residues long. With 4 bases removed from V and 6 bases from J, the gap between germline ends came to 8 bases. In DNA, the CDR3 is TGTGCCAGCAGTTCCCGAGCGGATACGCAGTATTTT. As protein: CASSSRADTQYF.

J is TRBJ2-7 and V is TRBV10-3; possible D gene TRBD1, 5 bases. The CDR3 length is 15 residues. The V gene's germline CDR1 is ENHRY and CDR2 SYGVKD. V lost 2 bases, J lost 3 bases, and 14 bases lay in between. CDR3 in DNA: TGTGCCATCAGTGAGGGGCAGGGTCGCCGCTACGAGCAGTACTTC. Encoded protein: CAISEGQGRRYEQYF.

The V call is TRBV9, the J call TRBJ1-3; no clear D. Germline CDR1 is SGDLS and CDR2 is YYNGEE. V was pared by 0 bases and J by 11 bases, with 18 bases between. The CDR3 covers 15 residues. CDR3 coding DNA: TGTGCCAGCAGCGTAGGAGCGGTTACCGGGGAACCCATATATTTT. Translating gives CASSVGAVTGEPIYF.

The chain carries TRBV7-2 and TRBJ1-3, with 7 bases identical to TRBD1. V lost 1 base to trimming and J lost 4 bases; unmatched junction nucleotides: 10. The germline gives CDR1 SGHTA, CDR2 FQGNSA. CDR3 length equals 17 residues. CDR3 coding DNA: TGTGCCAGCAGCTTAGAAGGCCAGGGGGTGAGGGGAAACACCATATATTTT. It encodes CASSLEGQGVRGNTIYF.

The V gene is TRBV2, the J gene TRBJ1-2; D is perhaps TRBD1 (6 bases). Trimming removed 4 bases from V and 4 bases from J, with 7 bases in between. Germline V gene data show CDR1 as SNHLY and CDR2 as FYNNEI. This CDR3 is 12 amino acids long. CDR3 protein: CASSARGYGYTF. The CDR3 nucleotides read TGTGCCAGCAGTGCCAGGGGCTATGGCTACACCTTC.

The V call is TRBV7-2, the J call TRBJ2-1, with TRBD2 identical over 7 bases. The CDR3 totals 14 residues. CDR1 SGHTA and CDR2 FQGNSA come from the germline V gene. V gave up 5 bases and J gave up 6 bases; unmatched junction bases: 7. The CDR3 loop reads CASSPGLGRNEQFF. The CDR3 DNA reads TGTGCCAGCAGCCCAGGACTAGGGCGCAATGAGCAGTTCTTC.

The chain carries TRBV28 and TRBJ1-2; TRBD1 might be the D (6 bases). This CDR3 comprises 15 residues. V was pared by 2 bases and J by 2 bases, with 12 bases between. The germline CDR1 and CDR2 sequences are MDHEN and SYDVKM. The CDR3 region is CASSLGRDINYGYTF. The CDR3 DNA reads TGTGCCAGCAGTTTAGGCCGGGACATCAACTATGGCTACACCTTC.

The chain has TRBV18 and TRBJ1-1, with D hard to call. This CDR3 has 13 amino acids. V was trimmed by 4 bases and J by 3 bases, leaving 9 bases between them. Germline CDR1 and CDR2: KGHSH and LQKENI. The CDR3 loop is CASSRTVDTEAFF. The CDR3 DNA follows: TGTGCCAGCTCACGAACAGTGGACACTGAAGCTTTCTTT.

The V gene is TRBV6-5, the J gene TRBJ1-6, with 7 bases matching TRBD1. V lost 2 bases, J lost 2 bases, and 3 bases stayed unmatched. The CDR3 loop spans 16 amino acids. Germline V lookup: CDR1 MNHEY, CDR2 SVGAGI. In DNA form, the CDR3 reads TGTGCCAGCAGTTACAGACAGGGTACCTATAATTCACCCCTCCACTTT. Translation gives CASSYRQGTYNSPLHF.

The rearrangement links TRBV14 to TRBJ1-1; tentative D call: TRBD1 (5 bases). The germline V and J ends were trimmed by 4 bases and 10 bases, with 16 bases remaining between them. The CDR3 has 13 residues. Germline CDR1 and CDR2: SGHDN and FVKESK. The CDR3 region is CASSPQGSRRAFF. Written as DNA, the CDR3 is TGTGCCAGCAGCCCCCAGGGCAGTCGGAGAGCTTTCTTT.

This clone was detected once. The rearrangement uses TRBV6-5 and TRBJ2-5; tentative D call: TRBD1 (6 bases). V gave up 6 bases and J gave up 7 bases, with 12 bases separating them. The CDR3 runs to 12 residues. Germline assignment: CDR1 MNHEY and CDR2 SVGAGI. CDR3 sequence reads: CASRQGPATQYF. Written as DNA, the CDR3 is TGTGCCAGCAGACAGGGCCCCGCGACCCAGTACTTC.

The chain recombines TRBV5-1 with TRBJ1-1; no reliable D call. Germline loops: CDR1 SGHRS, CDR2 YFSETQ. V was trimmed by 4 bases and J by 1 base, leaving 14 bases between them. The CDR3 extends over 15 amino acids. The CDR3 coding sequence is TGCGCCAGCAGCCCGCGTGGGTCGGGGAACACTGAAGCTTTCTTT. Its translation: CASSPRGSGNTEAFF.

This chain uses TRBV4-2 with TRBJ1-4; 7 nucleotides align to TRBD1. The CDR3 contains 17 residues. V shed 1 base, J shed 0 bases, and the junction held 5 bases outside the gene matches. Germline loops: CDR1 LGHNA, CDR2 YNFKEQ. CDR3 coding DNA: TGTGCCAGCAGCCAAGTTCGACAGGGTGCAACTAATGAAAAACTGTTTTTT. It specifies CASSQVRQGATNEKLFF.

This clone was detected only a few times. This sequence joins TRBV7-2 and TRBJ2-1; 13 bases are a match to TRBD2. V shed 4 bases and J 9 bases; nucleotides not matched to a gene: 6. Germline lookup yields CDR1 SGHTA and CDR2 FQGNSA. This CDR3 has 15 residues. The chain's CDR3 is CASSSGLAGTGEQFF. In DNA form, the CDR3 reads TGTGCCAGCAGCTCGGGACTAGCGGGGACGGGTGAGCAGTTCTTC. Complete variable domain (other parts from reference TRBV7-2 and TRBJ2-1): GAGVSQSPSNKVTEKGKDVELRCDPISGHTALYWYRQSLGQGLEFLIYFQGNSAPDKSGLPSDRFSAERTGGSVSTLTIQRTQQEDSAVYLCASSSGLAGTGEQFFGPGTRLTVL.

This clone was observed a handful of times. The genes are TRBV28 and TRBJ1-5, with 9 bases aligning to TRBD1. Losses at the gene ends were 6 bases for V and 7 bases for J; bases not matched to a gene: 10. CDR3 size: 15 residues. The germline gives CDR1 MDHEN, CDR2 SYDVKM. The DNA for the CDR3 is TGTGCCAGCAGCCCCGGACAGGGGCCCAGGCAGCCCCAGCATTTT. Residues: CASSPGQGPRQPQHF.

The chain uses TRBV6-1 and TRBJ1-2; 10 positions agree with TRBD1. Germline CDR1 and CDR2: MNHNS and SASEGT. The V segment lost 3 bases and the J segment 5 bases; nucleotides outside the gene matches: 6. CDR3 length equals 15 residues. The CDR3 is CASSDWDRGPYGYTF. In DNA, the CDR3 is TGTGCCAGCAGTGATTGGGACAGGGGCCCGTATGGCTACACCTTC.

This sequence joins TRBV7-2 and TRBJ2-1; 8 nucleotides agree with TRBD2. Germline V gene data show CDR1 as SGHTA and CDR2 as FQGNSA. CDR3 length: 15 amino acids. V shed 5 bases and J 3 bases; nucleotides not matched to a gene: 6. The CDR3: CASSHTSGNYNEQFF. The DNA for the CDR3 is TGTGCCAGCAGCCACACTAGCGGAAACTACAATGAGCAGTTCTTC.

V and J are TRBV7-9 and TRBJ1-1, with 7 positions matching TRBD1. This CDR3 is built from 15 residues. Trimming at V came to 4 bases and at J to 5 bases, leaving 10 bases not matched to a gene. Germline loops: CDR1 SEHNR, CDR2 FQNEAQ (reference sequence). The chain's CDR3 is CASSSKQGSRTEAFF. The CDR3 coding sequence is TGTGCCAGCAGCTCAAAACAGGGGTCGAGGACTGAAGCTTTCTTT.

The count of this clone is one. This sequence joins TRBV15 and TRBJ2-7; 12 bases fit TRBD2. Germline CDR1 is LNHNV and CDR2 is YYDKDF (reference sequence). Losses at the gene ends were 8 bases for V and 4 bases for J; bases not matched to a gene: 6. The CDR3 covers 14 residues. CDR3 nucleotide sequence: TGTGCCACCCGGACGACTAGCGGGGGTTACGAGCAGTACTTC. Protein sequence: CATRTTSGGYEQYF. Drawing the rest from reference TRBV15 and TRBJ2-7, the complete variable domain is DAMVIQNPRYQVTQFGKPVTLSCSQTLNHNVMYWYQQKSSQAPKLLFHYYDKDFNNEADTPDNFQSRRPNTSFCFLDIRSPGLGDTAMYLCATRTTSGGYEQYFGPGTRLTVT.

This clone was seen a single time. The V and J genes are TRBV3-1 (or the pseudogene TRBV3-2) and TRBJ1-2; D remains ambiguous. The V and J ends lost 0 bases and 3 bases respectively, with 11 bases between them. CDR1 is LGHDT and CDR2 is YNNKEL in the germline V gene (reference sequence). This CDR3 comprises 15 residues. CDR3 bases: TGTGCCAGCAGCCAAGACCCCCCGGGTGACTATGGCTACACCTTC. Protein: CASSQDPPGDYGYTF.

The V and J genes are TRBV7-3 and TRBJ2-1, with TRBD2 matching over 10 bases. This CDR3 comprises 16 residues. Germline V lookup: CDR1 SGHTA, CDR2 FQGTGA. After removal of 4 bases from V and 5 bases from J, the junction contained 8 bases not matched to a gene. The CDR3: CASSSLGLAANNEQFF. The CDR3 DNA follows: TGTGCCAGCAGCTCTCTCGGACTAGCGGCAAACAATGAGCAGTTCTTC.

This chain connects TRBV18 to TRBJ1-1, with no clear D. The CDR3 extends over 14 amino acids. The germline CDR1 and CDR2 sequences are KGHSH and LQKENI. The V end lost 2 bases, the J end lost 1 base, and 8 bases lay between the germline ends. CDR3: CASSPSSWNTEAFF. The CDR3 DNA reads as TGTGCCAGCTCACCATCTAGCTGGAACACTGAAGCTTTCTTT. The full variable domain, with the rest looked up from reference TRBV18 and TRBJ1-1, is NAGVMQNPRHLVRRRGQEARLRCSPMKGHSHVYWYRQLPEEGLKFMVYLQKENIIDESGMPKERFSAEFPKEGPSILRIQQVVRGDSAAYFCASSPSSWNTEAFFGQGTRLTVV.

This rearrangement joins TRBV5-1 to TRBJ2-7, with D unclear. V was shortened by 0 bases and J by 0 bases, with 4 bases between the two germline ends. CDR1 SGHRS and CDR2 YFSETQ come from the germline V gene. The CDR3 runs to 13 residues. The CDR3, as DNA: TGCGCCAGCAGCTTGGGGGCCTCCTACGAGCAGTACTTC. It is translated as CASSLGASYEQYF.

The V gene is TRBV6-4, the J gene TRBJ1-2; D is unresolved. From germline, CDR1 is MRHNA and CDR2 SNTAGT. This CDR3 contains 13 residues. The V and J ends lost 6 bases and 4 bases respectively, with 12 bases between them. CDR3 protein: CASRRGVGYGYTF. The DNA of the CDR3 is TGTGCCAGCAGACGCGGGGTTGGCTATGGCTACACCTTC.

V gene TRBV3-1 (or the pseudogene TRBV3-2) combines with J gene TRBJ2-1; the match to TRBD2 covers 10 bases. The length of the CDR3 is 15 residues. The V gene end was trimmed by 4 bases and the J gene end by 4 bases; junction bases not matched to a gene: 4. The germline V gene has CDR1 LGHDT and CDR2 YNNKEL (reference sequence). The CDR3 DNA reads TGTGCCAGCAGCCCCAGCGGGGGGGAGTACAATGAGCAGTTCTTC. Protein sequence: CASSPSGGEYNEQFF.

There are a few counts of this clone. The CDR3 spells CASSLQTSGGELFF. Here the CDR3 DNA reads TGTGCCAGCAGCTTACAGACTAGCGGGGGGGAGCTGTTTTTT. V and J are TRBV7-2 and TRBJ2-2; TRBD2 aligns across 10 bases. Germline trimming cut 2 bases from V and 8 bases from J; bases unmatched to any gene: 2. The CDR3 sequence is 14 residues long. Germline CDR1 reads SGHTA; CDR2 reads FQGNSA.

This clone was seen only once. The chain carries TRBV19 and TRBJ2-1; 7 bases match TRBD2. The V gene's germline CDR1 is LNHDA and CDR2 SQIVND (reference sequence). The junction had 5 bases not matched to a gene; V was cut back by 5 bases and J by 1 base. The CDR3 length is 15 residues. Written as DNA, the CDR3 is TGTGCCAGTAGTGGGGGGGGGAAGTCCTACAATGAGCAGTTCTTC. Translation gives CASSGGGKSYNEQFF. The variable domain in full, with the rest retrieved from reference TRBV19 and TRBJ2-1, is DGGITQSPKYLFRKEGQNVTLSCEQNLNHDAMYWYRQDPGQGLRLIYYSQIVNDFQKGDIAEGYSVSREKKESFPLTVTSAQKNPTAFYLCASSGGGKSYNEQFFGPGTRLTVL.

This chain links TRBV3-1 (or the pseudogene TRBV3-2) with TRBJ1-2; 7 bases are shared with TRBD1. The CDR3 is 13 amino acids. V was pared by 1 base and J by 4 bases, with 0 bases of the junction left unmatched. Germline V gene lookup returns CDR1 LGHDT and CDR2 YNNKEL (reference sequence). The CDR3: CASSQGQGYGYTF. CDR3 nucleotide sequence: TGTGCCAGCAGCCAAGGACAGGGCTATGGCTACACCTTC.

The CDR3, as DNA: TGTGCCAGCAGTCGACAGGGGGTCGATGAGCAGTTCTTC. As protein: CASSRQGVDEQFF. V and J are TRBV12-3 or TRBV12-4 and TRBJ2-1; 9 nucleotides line up with TRBD1. V was pared by 5 bases and J by 8 bases, with 4 bases of the junction left unmatched. This CDR3 has 13 amino acids.

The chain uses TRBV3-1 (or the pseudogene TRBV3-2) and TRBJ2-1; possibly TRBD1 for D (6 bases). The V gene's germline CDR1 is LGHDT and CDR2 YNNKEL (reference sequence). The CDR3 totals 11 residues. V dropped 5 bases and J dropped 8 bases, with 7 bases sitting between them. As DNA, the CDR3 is TGTGCCAGCAGCGAGGGGGATGAGCAGTTCTTC. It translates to CASSEGDEQFF.

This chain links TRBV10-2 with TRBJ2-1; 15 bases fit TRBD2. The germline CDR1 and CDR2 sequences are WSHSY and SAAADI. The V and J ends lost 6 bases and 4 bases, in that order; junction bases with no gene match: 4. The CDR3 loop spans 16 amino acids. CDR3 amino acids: CASRGTSGGLYNEQFF. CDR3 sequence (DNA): TGCGCCAGCAGGGGGACTAGCGGGGGGCTTTACAATGAGCAGTTCTTC.